Below, 20 T cell receptor beta chains from the same sample are listed, as sequenced in a study of T cell repertoires in cytomegalovirus infection. TCRdb processed the reads anew with MiXCR; each CDR3 protein has one entry. The repertoire holds about 310,000 distinct CDR3 sequences, with 20% to 25% as singletons. Their cognate antigens are unknown. The sequenced sample was cultured PBMCs, obtained from culture after CMV antigen stimulation. These receptors came from a human donor in good health (CMV status not recorded). Some clones in this sample may be carry-over from other donors' samples.

V is TRBV12-3 or TRBV12-4 and J is TRBJ2-5, with D possibly being TRBD2 (6 bases). Trimming pared 5 bases from V and 7 bases from J, leaving 14 bases between. The CDR3 is 13 residues long. For the CDR3, the DNA is TGTGCCAGCAGTGCCCTCGGGACTGGGACCCAGTACTTC. Translated: CASSALGTGTQYF.

This clonotype has only a few counts. The V gene is TRBV18, the J gene TRBJ2-5; TRBD2 is a possible D gene (6 bases). CDR1 and CDR2 (germline): KGHSH, LQKENI. This CDR3 has 15 amino acids. Trimming pared 3 bases from V and 5 bases from J, leaving 16 bases between. The CDR3 DNA reads TGTGCCAGCTCACCGCGGGACCCTGGGGGGGAGACCCAGTACTTC. Translation: CASSPRDPGGETQYF.

The chain uses TRBV7-6 and TRBJ2-7, with D possibly being TRBD2 (7 bases). The germline V gene has CDR1 SGHVS and CDR2 FNYEAQ. The germline V and J ends were trimmed by 1 base and 1 base, with 14 bases remaining between them. The CDR3 is 16 residues long. CDR3 sequence (DNA): TGTGCCAGCAGCTTAGACGGGGGGCGGATTTCCTACGAGCAGTACTTC. As protein: CASSLDGGRISYEQYF.

The chain employs TRBV6-2 or TRBV6-3 and TRBJ2-3; no clear D gene. This CDR3 has 11 residues. The germline V gene encodes CDR1 MNHEY and CDR2 SVGEGT. Between the trimmed V and J ends, which lost 4 bases and 12 bases, there was a span of 11 bases. The CDR3 spells CASSSRPLQYF. CDR3 nucleotides: TGTGCCAGCAGTTCCAGACCCCTCCAGTATTTT.

This clonotype has a handful of counts. This chain links TRBV27 with TRBJ1-6; the D is unclear. The CDR3 covers 16 residues. Germline CDR1 reads MNHEY; CDR2 reads SMNVEV (reference sequence). V was shortened by 0 bases and J by 11 bases, with 17 bases between the two germline ends. CDR3 in amino acids: CASSLSGRVFVTPLHF. The CDR3 DNA reads TGTGCCAGCAGTTTATCGGGTAGGGTTTTCGTGACACCCCTCCACTTT.

As for this clonotype: One junction end does not reproduce the germline sequence, and a read error may be involved. The chain joins TRBV5-6 to TRBJ1-1; TRBD1 matches at 7 bases. This CDR3 region has 15 residues. Germline values: CDR1 SGHDT, CDR2 YYEEEE. CDR3 protein: CASSSGTVLNTEACF. CDR3 sequence (DNA): TGTGCCAGCAGCTCAGGGACAGTGCTGAACACTGAAGCTTGCTTT. The full variable domain, with the rest looked up from reference TRBV5-6 and TRBJ1-1, is DAGVTQSPTHLIKTRGQQVTLRCSPKSGHDTVSWYQQALGQGPQFIFQYYEEEERQRGNFPDRFSGHQFPNYSSELNVNALLLGDSALYLCASSSGTVLNTEACFGQGTRLTVV.

The genes are TRBV7-6 and TRBJ2-1; 7 nucleotides match TRBD2. Germline CDR1 is SGHVS and CDR2 is FNYEAQ. There are 16 residues in the CDR3. J gave up 0 bases and V 5 bases, and 7 bases lay outside the gene matches. This CDR3 reads CASSPTSESSYNEQFF. CDR3 DNA: TGTGCCAGCAGCCCCACTAGCGAAAGCTCCTACAATGAGCAGTTCTTC. Full variable domain (outside the CDR3, taken from reference TRBV7-6 and TRBJ2-1): GAGVSQSPRYKVTKRGQDVALRCDPISGHVSLYWYRQALGQGPEFLTYFNYEAQQDKSGLPNDRFSAERPEGSISTLTIQRTEQRDSAMYRCASSPTSESSYNEQFFGPGTRLTVL.

This clonotype showed up just a few times. The J gene is TRBJ1-3, the V gene TRBV28; D ambiguous. V was cut by 8 bases and J by 3 bases, with 11 bases left in between. Germline CDR1 and CDR2: MDHEN and SYDVKM. CDR3 size: 13 residues. CDR3: CASVDSLGNTIYF. The CDR3 DNA follows: TGTGCCAGCGTGGATTCTCTTGGAAACACCATATATTTT.

This rearrangement joins TRBV5-8 to TRBJ1-5; perhaps TRBD1 as D (5 bases). The CDR3 has 15 residues. The germline CDR1 and CDR2 sequences are SGHTS and YDEGEE. V lost 0 bases to trimming and J lost 3 bases, with 10 bases between them. CDR3 loop: CASSLEEGFNQPQHF. In DNA, the CDR3 is TGTGCCAGCAGCTTGGAGGAGGGGTTCAATCAGCCCCAGCATTTT.

At least ten counts were recorded for this clonotype. V gene TRBV7-2 combines with J gene TRBJ1-5; D is perhaps TRBD1 (5 bases). V lost 4 bases to trimming and J lost 1 base, with 20 bases between them. This CDR3 contains 18 residues. In germline, CDR1 is SGHTA, CDR2 FQGNSA. CDR3 in amino acids: CASSSSLGSRDSNQPQHF. CDR3 sequence (DNA): TGTGCCAGCAGCTCCTCATTAGGGTCCCGGGACAGCAATCAGCCCCAGCATTTT. Full variable domain (rest looked up from reference TRBV7-2 and TRBJ1-5): GAGVSQSPSNKVTEKGKDVELRCDPISGHTALYWYRQSLGQGLEFLIYFQGNSAPDKSGLPSDRFSAERTGGSVSTLTIQRTQQEDSAVYLCASSSSLGSRDSNQPQHFGDGTRLSIL.

J is TRBJ2-3 and V is TRBV4-1; tentatively, D is TRBD2 (6 bases). This CDR3 has 18 amino acids. Germline V gives CDR1 MGHRA, CDR2 YSYEKL. V lost 0 bases to trimming and J lost 3 bases, with 19 bases between them. CDR3 sequence: CASSQDQAPGALTDTQYF. The CDR3 DNA reads as TGCGCCAGCAGCCAAGATCAAGCCCCGGGAGCCTTAACAGATACGCAGTATTTT.

The rearrangement uses TRBV6-9 and TRBJ1-4; D remains unclear. The germline V gene has CDR1 MNHGY and CDR2 SVAAGI. The CDR3 loop spans 13 amino acids. CDR3 nucleotides: TGTGTGTCCACAGCTGCAACTAATGAAAAACTGTTTTTT. It codes for CVSTAATNEKLFF.

The chain is built from TRBV19 and TRBJ2-2; 10 nucleotides line up with TRBD2. Germline-derived CDR1 and CDR2 are LNHDA and SQIVND (reference sequence). The CDR3 spans 15 residues. Trimming took 7 bases from V and 2 from J; bases not matched to a gene: 4. The CDR3, as DNA: TGTGCCAGTACAAGACTAGCGGGCAACACCGGGGAGCTGTTTTTT. Translating it yields CASTRLAGNTGELFF.

The CDR3 nucleotides are TGTGCCAGCAGCCAGACAGGGCAGGGAAAAAACATTCAGTACTTC. Its translation is CASSQTGQGKNIQYF. This chain links TRBV4-2 with TRBJ2-4; 7 bases are shared with TRBD1. Germline V gene lookup returns CDR1 LGHNA and CDR2 YNFKEQ. Trimming took 3 bases from V and 4 from J; bases not matched to a gene: 6. CDR3 length equals 15 residues.

This clonotype was detected a few times. The chain recombines TRBV7-2 with TRBJ1-2; 7 bases line up with TRBD1. The CDR3 contains 14 residues. After removal of 4 bases from V and 4 bases from J, the junction contained 6 bases not matched to a gene. The germline CDR1 and CDR2 sequences are SGHTA and FQGNSA. The DNA for the CDR3 is TGTGCCAGCAGCTCCAGACAGGGCGTCTATGGCTACACCTTC. Protein product: CASSSRQGVYGYTF.

The sample holds a few counts of this clonotype. The rearrangement links TRBV12-3 or TRBV12-4 to TRBJ2-1; D gene uncertain. This CDR3 contains 12 residues. V was trimmed by 6 bases and J by 6 bases, leaving 9 bases between them. This CDR3 is CASRTVGNEQFF. The CDR3 DNA reads TGTGCCAGCAGAACGGTAGGCAATGAGCAGTTCTTC.

As concerns this clonotype: A much more abundant neighbour one base away suggests this may be a read error. CDR3 sequence: CASSIGGGDGYTF. Here the CDR3 DNA reads TGTGCCAGTAGTATTGGAGGGGGCGATGGCTACACCTTC. The chain employs TRBV19 and TRBJ1-2; 7 bases align to TRBD1. The CDR3 length is 13 residues. Germline values: CDR1 LNHDA, CDR2 SQIVND (reference sequence). V shed 3 bases and J 6 bases; nucleotides not matched to a gene: 4.

The rearrangement links TRBV5-1 to TRBJ1-4, with 7 bases matching TRBD1. CDR3 length: 15 amino acids. After removal of 4 bases from V and 5 bases from J, the junction contained 8 bases not matched to a gene. Germline lookup yields CDR1 SGHRS and CDR2 YFSETQ. This CDR3 reads CASSREGAENEKLFF. Here the CDR3 DNA reads TGCGCCAGCAGCAGGGAGGGGGCCGAGAATGAAAAACTGTTTTTT.

The chain links TRBV7-8 to TRBJ2-2; D ambiguous. This CDR3 has 15 amino acids. CDR1 is SGHVS and CDR2 is FQNEAQ in the germline V gene. V lost 1 base and J lost 6, with 12 bases in between. This CDR3 is CASSLEGRGPGELFF. CDR3 DNA sequence: TGTGCCAGCAGCTTAGAAGGTCGCGGTCCCGGGGAGCTGTTTTTT.

This clonotype came up a few times. The V call is TRBV19, the J call TRBJ1-5; perhaps TRBD1 as D (5 bases). The germline V gene has CDR1 LNHDA and CDR2 SQIVND (reference sequence). V was cut by 5 bases and J by 3 bases, with 17 bases left in between. The CDR3 runs 16 residues. Here the CDR3 reads CASSRVTPGVNQPQHF. The DNA of the CDR3 is TGTGCCAGTAGTCGTGTCACACCGGGGGTCAATCAGCCCCAGCATTTT. Based on the CDR3 plus reference TRBV19 and TRBJ1-5, the full variable domain is DGGITQSPKYLFRKEGQNVTLSCEQNLNHDAMYWYRQDPGQGLRLIYYSQIVNDFQKGDIAEGYSVSREKKESFPLTVTSAQKNPTAFYLCASSRVTPGVNQPQHFGDGTRLSIL.